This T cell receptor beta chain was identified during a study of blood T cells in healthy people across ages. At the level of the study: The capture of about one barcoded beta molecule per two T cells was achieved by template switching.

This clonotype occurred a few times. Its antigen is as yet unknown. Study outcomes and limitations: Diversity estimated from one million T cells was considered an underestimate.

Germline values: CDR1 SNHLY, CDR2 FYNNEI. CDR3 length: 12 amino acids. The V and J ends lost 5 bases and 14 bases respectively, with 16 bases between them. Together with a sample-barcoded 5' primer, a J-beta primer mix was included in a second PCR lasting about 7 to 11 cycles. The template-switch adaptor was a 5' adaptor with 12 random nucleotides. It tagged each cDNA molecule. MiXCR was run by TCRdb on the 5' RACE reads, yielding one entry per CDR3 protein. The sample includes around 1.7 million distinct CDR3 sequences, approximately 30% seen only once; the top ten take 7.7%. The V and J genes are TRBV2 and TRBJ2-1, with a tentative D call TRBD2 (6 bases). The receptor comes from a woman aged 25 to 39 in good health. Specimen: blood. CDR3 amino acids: CASSPDPGGEFF. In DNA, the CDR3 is TGTGCCAGCAGTCCCGACCCTGGCGGGGAGTTCTTC. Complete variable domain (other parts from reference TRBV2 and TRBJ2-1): EPEVTQTPSHQVTQMGQEVILRCVPISNHLYFYWYRQILGQKVEFLVSFYNNEISEKSEIFDDQFSVERPDGSNFTLKIRSTKLEDSAMYFCASSPDPGGEFFGPGTRLTVL.